This T cell receptor (beta chain) was captured by sequencing in a study of cytomegalovirus exposure and HLA in healthy donors. This CDR3 contains 14 residues. V was cut by 6 bases and J by 8 bases, with 17 bases left in between. The germline V gene has CDR1 SNHLY and CDR2 FYNNEI. Libraries were prepared by immunoSEQ multiplex PCR; TCRdb keeps only in-frame clonotypes and omits some of them. The profile covers 150,000 to 200,000 clones, with roughly 89% appearing a single time and under 4.5% taken by the ten largest. This chain joins TRBV2 and TRBJ2-1; D might be TRBD2 (7 bases). This clonotype originated in a man aged 18-30 years in good health and CMV-seropositive. The sequencing input was PBMCs. The CDR3 sequence: CASSSGLGGDEQFF. As DNA, the CDR3 is TGTGCCAGCAGCTCAGGACTAGGGGGGGATGAGCAGTTCTTC.